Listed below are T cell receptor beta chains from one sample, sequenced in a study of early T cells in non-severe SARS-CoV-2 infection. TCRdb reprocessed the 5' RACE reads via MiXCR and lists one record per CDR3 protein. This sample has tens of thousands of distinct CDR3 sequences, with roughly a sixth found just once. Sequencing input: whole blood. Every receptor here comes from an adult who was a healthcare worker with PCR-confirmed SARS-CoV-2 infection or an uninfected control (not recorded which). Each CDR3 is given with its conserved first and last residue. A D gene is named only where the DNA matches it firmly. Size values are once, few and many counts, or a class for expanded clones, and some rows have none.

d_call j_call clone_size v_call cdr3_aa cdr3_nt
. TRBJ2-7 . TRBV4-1 CASSQDATRGAYEQYF TGCGCCAGCAGCCAAGATGCCACCCGAGGGGCCTACGAGCAGTACTTC
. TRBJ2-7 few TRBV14 CASSQTPEGSYEQYF TGTGCCAGCAGCCAGACCCCAGAGGGGTCCTACGAGCAGTACTTC
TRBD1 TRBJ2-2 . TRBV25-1 CASSGTGRIGELFF TGTGCCAGCAGTGGGACAGGGAGGATCGGGGAGCTGTTTTTT
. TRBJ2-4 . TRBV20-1 CSARSPGGAGYIQYF TGCAGTGCTAGATCCCCTGGGGGCGCGGGATACATTCAGTACTTC
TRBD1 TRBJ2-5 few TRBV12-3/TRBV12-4 CASGTDRGGWTQYF TGTGCCAGCGGGACGGACAGGGGCGGTTGGACCCAGTACTTC
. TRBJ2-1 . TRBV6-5 CASSNSRNEQFF TGTGCCAGCAGCAACAGCCGCAATGAGCAGTTCTTC
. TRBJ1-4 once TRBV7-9 CASSLDGRRLFF TGTGCCAGCAGCTTAGACGGAAGGCGACTGTTTTTT
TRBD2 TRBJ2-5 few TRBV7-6 CASSILAGGEETQYF TGTGCCAGCAGCATACTAGCGGGGGGGGAAGAGACCCAGTACTTC
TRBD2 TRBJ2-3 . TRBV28 CASSFIGGNTDTQYF TGTGCCAGCAGTTTTATCGGGGGGAACACAGATACGCAGTATTTT
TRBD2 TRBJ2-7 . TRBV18 CASSPPNSGALSEQYF TGTGCCAGCTCACCACCCAATAGCGGGGCCCTGAGCGAGCAGTACTTC
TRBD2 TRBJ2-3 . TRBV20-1 CSPGERGDTDTQYF TGCAGTCCGGGAGAGCGGGGGGACACAGATACGCAGTATTTT
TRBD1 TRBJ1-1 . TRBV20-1 CSAMTGQFMNTEAFF TGCAGTGCTATGACAGGGCAGTTTATGAACACTGAAGCTTTCTTT
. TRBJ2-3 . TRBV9 CASSGGADTQYF TGTGCCAGCAGTGGTGGGGCGGATACGCAGTATTTT
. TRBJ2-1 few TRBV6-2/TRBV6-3 CASSYYAVRERANEQFF TGTGCCAGCAGTTACTACGCCGTAAGGGAGCGAGCCAATGAGCAGTTCTTC
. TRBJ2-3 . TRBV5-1 CASRQWTVTSTDTQYF TGCGCCAGCAGGCAGTGGACAGTTACTAGCACAGATACGCAGTATTTT
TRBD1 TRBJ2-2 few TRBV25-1 CASSEGTDFTGELFF TGTGCCAGCAGTGAAGGGACAGACTTCACCGGGGAGCTGTTTTTT
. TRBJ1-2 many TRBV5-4 CASSLAGGFGYTF TGTGCCAGCAGCTTGGCCGGGGGCTTTGGCTACACCTTC
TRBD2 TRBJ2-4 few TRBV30 CAFSRGSSPIQYF TGTGCCTTCTCCCGCGGGAGCTCCCCTATTCAGTACTTC
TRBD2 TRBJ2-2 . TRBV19 CASSIVRSSGRNTGELFF TGTGCCAGTAGTATAGTTCGGTCCAGCGGGAGAAACACCGGGGAGCTGTTTTTT
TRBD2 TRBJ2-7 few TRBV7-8 CASSLGGNSYEQYF TGTGCCAGCAGCTTGGGAGGGAACTCCTACGAGCAGTACTTC
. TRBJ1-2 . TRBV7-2 CASSWTRPYGYTF TGTGCCAGCAGCTGGACCCGTCCCTATGGCTACACCTTC
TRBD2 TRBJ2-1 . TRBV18 CASSPPTGTSVYNEQFF TGTGCCAGCTCACCCCCGACCGGGACTAGCGTTTACAATGAGCAGTTCTTC
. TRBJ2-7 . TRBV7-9 CASSPGLGEQYF TGTGCCAGCAGCCCTGGACTTGGCGAGCAGTACTTC
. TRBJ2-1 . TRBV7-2 CASSSYLGKVRDEQFF TGTGCCAGCAGCTCCTACCTGGGCAAGGTGAGGGATGAGCAGTTCTTC
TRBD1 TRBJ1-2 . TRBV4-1 CASRDEGALNYGYTF TGCGCCAGCAGGGACGAGGGGGCGTTAAACTATGGCTACACCTTC
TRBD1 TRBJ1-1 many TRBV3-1 CASRGSGQGLMNTEAFF TGTGCCAGCAGGGGATCAGGACAGGGGCTCATGAACACTGAAGCTTTCTTT
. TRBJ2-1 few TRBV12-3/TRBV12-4 CASTLQNDLQFF TGTGCCAGCACTCTCCAGAATGATCTACAGTTCTTC
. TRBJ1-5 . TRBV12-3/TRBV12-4 CASSRRGRGGQPQHF TGTGCCAGCAGTCGCCGCGGAAGGGGAGGCCAGCCCCAGCATTTT
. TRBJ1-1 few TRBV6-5 CASSYSGRQNTEAFF TGTGCCAGCAGTTACAGTGGGCGGCAGAACACTGAAGCTTTCTTT
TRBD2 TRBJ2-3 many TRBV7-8 CASTGGLAGSQDTQYF TGTGCCAGCACTGGGGGACTAGCGGGATCACAAGATACGCAGTATTTT
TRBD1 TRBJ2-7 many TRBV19 CASRGRWDSYEQYF TGTGCCAGTAGGGGTCGTTGGGACAGTTACGAGCAGTACTTC
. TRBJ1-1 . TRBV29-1 CSVLPPGRNTEAFF TGCAGCGTTCTTCCCCCGGGGAGGAACACTGAAGCTTTCTTT
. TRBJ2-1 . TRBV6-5 CASSRRGDEQFF TGTGCCAGCAGTAGGAGAGGGGATGAGCAGTTCTTC
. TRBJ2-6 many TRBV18 CASSPGLNSGANVLTF TGTGCCAGCTCACCGGGGCTTAACTCTGGGGCCAACGTCCTGACTTTC
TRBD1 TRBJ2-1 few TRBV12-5 CASGPPGQSSYNEQFF TGTGCTAGTGGTCCTCCGGGACAGAGCTCCTACAATGAGCAGTTCTTC
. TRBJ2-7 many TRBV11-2 CASSFEHSYYEQYF TGTGCCAGCAGCTTCGAACACTCCTACTACGAGCAGTACTTC
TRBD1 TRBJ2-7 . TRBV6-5 CASSPGTDNSYEQYF TGTGCCAGCAGTCCCGGGACAGATAACTCCTACGAGCAGTACTTC
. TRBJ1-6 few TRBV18 CASSPQGMDSPLHF TGTGCCAGCTCACCACAGGGAATGGATTCACCCCTCCACTTT
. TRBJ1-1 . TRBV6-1 CASRARQTNTEAFF TGTGCCAGCAGAGCCCGACAGACGAACACTGAAGCTTTCTTT
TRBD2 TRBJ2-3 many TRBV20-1 CSARPTSGGRNTQYF TGCAGTGCTCGACCCACTAGCGGGGGGAGAAATACGCAGTATTTT
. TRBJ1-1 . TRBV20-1 CSAMTYTEAFF TGCAGTGCCATGACCTACACTGAAGCTTTCTTT
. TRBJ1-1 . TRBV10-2 CASSESIGRQGTEAFF TGCGCCAGCAGTGAGTCGATTGGCAGGCAGGGCACTGAAGCTTTCTTT
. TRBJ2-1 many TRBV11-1 CASLGRSDHNEQFF TGTGCCAGCCTCGGGCGTAGCGACCACAATGAGCAGTTCTTC
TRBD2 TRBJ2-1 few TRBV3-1 CASSPLLAGAPPSYNEQFF TGTGCCAGCAGCCCCCTACTAGCGGGAGCCCCCCCGTCCTACAATGAGCAGTTCTTC
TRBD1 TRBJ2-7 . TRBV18 CASSQGQGAREQYF TGTGCCAGCTCCCAGGGACAGGGGGCGCGCGAGCAGTACTTC